A single T cell receptor beta chain is shown here with its context. The target antigen is unknown. Additional DNA sequences in this sample encode the identical CDR3. The data are from a study of OX40 agonist ivuxolimab in advanced cancers. Study-level background: The patients got ivuxolimab, which is an agonistic anti-OX40 (CD134) antibody. Every patient in dose escalation had hepatocellular carcinoma, melanoma, renal cell or head and neck cancer. The mean age was approximately 60 years, ranging from about 20 to 79, with over 70% of participants male. Study results and limitations: Averaged across samples, CD8+ T cells carried more expanded clones than CD4+ did.

Generated by immunoSEQ multiplex PCR, the TCRdb table keeps only in-frame clones and is missing some. Of some 22,000 clones in the sample, 73% are singletons; the top ten hold about 20%. The CDR3 is made up of 14 amino acids. The receptor was isolated from an adult with an advanced solid tumor such as melanoma, head and neck, liver or kidney cancer. The chain couples TRBV12-2 to TRBJ1-2. TRBV12-2 is recorded as a pseudogene. The sample here was CD4+ or CD8+ T cells sorted from blood, taken in a trial of the OX40 agonist ivuxolimab. The CDR3 DNA is TGTGCCAGCAGCCCCTTGGAGGGGCCTGTTGGCTACACCTTC. Translated, it gives CASSPLEGPVGYTF.